Listed below are T cell receptor beta chains from one sample, sequenced in a study of technical replicates of blood from a few donors. Here immunoSEQ multiplex PCR was the method, and the copy in TCRdb shows in-frame clones only, minus some. The repertoire includes 80,000 to 95,000 clones, about 94% of them detected once, and roughly 0.26% sits in the top ten. Sequenced input: T cells isolated from PBMCs. These receptors all stem from a human donor in good health. Each CDR3 is given with its conserved first and last residue. A D gene is named only where the DNA matches it firmly. Expanded clones get a size class; other rows say once, few or many, or leave the size out.

>.|TRBV15|TRBJ1-1|TRBD1
TGTGCCACCAGCGTAACAGGGGACGGTGGGACTGAAGCTTTCTTT
CATSVTGDGGTEAFF
>.|TRBV6-5|TRBJ2-3|TRBD2
TGTGCCAGCACCTTACTAGCGGGAGGCGATACGCAGTATTTT
CASTLLAGGDTQYF
>once|TRBV5-6|TRBJ1-3|.
TGTGCCAGCAGCTTGGCAGGGGCGAGGGGAAACACCATATATTTT
CASSLAGARGNTIYF
>few|TRBV9|TRBJ1-5|.
TGTGCCAGCAGCGTATCTTCGACTGATCAGCCCCAGCATTTT
CASSVSSTDQPQHF
>.|TRBV4-1|TRBJ1-2|.
TGCGCCAGCAGCCAAGCTGTGATTGGAGATGGCTACACCTTC
CASSQAVIGDGYTF
>.|TRBV5-1|TRBJ2-3|TRBD2
TGCGCCAGCAGCTTAAGCGGGAGGCCCCCCACAGATACGCAGTATTTT
CASSLSGRPPTDTQYF
>few|TRBV25-1|TRBJ2-7|.
TGTGCCAGCAGTGATAAATTTTCTACCTACGAGCAGTACTTC
CASSDKFSTYEQYF
>.|TRBV9|TRBJ2-1|.
TGTGCCAGCAGCGTAGCCGGGGAGTACAATGAGCAGTTCTTC
CASSVAGEYNEQFF
>.|TRBV5-1|TRBJ2-5|TRBD2
TGCGCCAGCAGCTTACCCCGACTAGCGGAACAAGAGACCCAGTACTTC
CASSLPRLAEQETQYF
>.|TRBV19|TRBJ1-5|TRBD1
TGTGCCAGTAGTCGGGGGGACAGGGGAAGGAATCAGCCCCAGCATTTT
CASSRGDRGRNQPQHF
>.|TRBV14|TRBJ2-6|.
TGTGCCAGCAGCGTCCTCAGGGGAACTGGGGCCAACGTCCTGACTTTC
CASSVLRGTGANVLTF
>.|TRBV6-5|TRBJ2-7|TRBD2
TGTGCCAGCAGCCCCCTAGCGGGAGCTGGCGAGCAGTACTTC
CASSPLAGAGEQYF
>.|TRBV30|TRBJ2-1|.
TGTGCCTGGAGGGGTAAGGGGGCCTACAATGAGCAGTTCTTC
CAWRGKGAYNEQFF
>.|TRBV6-1|TRBJ1-1|TRBD1
TGTGCCAGCATCCTTGACAGGGGGACTGAAGCTTTCTTT
CASILDRGTEAFF
>.|TRBV18|TRBJ1-2|.
TGTGCCAGCTCACCAGGGGGCAGCTATGGCTACACCTTC
CASSPGGSYGYTF
>.|TRBV5-1|TRBJ2-3|.
TGCGCCAGCAGCTTCGAGCATACGACAGATACGCAGTATTTT
CASSFEHTTDTQYF
>once|TRBV2|TRBJ2-2|TRBD2
TGTGCCAGCAGTGAAGGACTAGCGGGGGTAACCGGGGAGCTGTTTTTT
CASSEGLAGVTGELFF
>.|TRBV5-6|TRBJ1-1|.
TGTGCCAGCAGAAAACGCGGAAATCGGATAGCTGAAGCTTTCTTT
CASRKRGNRIAEAFF
>once|TRBV19|TRBJ2-1|TRBD1
TGTGCCAGTAGTATATGGACAGGGGACTACAATGAGCAGTTCTTC
CASSIWTGDYNEQFF
>.|TRBV15|TRBJ2-3|.
TGTGCCACCAGCACCCGAACCGGGGGAGATACGCAGTATTTT
CATSTRTGGDTQYF